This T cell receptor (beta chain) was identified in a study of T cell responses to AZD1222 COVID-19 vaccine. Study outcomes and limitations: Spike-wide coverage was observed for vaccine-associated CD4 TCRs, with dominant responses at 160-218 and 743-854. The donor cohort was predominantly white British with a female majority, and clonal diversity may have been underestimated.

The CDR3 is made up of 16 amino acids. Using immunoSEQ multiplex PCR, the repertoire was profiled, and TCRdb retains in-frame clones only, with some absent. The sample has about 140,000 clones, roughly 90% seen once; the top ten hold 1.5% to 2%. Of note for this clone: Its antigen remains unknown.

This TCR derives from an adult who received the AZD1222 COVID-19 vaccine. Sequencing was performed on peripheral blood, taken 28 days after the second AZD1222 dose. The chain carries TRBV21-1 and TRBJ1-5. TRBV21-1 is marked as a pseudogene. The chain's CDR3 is CASSKERGRFYQPQHF. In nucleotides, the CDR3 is TGTGCCAGCAGCAAAGAAAGGGGGAGGTTCTATCAGCCCCAGCATTTT.